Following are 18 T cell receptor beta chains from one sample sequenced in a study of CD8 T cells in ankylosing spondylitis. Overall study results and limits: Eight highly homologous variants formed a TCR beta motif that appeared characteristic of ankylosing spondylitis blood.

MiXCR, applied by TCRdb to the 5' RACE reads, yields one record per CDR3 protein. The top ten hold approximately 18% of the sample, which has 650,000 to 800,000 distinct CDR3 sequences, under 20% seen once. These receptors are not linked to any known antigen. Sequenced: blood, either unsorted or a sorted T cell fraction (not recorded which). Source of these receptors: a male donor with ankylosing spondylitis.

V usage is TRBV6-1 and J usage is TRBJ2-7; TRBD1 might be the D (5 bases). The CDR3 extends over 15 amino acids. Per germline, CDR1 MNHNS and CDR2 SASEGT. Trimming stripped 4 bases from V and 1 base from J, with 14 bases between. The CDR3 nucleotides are TGTGCCAGCAGTGCAACCTCAGGACAATCCTACGAGCAGTACTTC. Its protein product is CASSATSGQSYEQYF.

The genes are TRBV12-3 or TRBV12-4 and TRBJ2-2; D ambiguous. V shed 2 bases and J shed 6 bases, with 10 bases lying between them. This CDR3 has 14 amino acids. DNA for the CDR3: TGTGCCAGCAGTTTACCCCAGTCCCCCGGGGAGCTGTTTTTT. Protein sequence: CASSLPQSPGELFF.

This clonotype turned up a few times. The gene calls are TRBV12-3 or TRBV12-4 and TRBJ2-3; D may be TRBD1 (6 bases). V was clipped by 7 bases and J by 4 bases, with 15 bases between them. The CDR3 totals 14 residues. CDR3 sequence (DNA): TGTGCCAGCAAACAGCACAGGGCCGCAGATACGCAGTATTTT. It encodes CASKQHRAADTQYF.

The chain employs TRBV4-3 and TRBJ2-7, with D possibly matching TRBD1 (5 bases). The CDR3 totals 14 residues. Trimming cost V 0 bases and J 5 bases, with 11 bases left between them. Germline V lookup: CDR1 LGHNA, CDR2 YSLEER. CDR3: CASSQDGRVDEQYF. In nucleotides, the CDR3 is TGCGCCAGCAGCCAAGATGGCAGGGTAGACGAGCAGTACTTC.

For the CDR3, the DNA is TGTGCCAGCAGCCGAGGGGACAATTCGGGGAGAGCTTTCTTT. It yields the protein CASSRGDNSGRAFF. The chain links TRBV4-2 to TRBJ1-1; tentative D call: TRBD1 (6 bases). The V end was cut by 4 bases, the J end by 10 bases, with 19 bases between. The length of the CDR3 is 14 residues. The germline CDR1 and CDR2 sequences are LGHNA and YNFKEQ.

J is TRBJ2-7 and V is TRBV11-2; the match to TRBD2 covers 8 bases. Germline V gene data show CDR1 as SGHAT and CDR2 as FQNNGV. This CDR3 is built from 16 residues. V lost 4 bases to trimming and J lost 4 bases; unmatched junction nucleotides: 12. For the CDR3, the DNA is TGTGCCAGCAGCTCGGGACTAGGGGCTCTTGTATACGAGCAGTACTTC. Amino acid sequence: CASSSGLGALVYEQYF.

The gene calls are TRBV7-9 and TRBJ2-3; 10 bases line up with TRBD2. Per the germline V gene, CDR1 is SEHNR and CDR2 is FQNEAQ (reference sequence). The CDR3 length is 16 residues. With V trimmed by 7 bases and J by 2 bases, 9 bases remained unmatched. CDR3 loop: CASIQATSGPTDTQYF. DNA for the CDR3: TGTGCCAGCATCCAAGCGACTAGCGGGCCCACAGATACGCAGTATTTT.

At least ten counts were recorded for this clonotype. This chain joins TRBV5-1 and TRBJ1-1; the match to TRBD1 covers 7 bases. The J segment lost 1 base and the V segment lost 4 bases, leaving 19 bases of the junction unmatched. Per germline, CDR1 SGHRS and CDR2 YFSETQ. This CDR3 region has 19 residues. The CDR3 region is CASSPRVPYPGGENTEAFF. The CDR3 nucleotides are TGCGCCAGCAGCCCCCGCGTCCCATATCCAGGGGGGGAGAACACTGAAGCTTTCTTT.

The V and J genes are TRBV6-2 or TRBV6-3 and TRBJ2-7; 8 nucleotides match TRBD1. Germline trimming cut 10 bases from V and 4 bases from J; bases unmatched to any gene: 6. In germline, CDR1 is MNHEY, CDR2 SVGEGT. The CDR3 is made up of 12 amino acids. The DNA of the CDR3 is TGTGCCACAAGGACAGGGTTGTACGAGCAGTACTTC. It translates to CATRTGLYEQYF.

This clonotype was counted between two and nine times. The CDR3 nucleotides read TGTGCCAGTGTGGGACTAGCGGGAGTGGGATCTTACACAGATACGCAGTATTTT. As protein: CASVGLAGVGSYTDTQYF. This chain joins TRBV12-3 or TRBV12-4 and TRBJ2-3, with 14 bases identical to TRBD2. The CDR3 is made up of 18 amino acids. The trim removed 9 bases at V and 2 bases at J, leaving 13 bases unmatched.

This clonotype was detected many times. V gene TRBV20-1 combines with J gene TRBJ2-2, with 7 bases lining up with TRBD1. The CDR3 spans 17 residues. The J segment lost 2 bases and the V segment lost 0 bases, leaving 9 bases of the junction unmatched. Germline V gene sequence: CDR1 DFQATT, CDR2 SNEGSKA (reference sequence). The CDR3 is CSARDGRDRPNTGELFF. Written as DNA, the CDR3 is TGCAGTGCTAGAGATGGTCGGGACAGACCCAACACCGGGGAGCTGTTTTTT.

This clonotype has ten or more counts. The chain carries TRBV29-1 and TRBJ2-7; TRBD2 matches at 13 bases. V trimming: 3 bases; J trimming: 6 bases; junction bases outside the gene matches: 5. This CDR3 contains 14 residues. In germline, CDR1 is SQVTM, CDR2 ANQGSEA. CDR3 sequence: CSVDGLAGASEQYF. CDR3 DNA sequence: TGCAGCGTTGATGGACTAGCGGGAGCTAGCGAGCAGTACTTC.

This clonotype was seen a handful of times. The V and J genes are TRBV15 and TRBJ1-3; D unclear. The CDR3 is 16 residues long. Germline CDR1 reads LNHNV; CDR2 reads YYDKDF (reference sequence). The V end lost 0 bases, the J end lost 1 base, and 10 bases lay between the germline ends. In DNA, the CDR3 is TGTGCCACCAGCAGAGATCTCGGGCAATCTGGAAACACCATATATTTT. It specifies CATSRDLGQSGNTIYF. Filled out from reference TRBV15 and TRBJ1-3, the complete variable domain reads DAMVIQNPRYQVTQFGKPVTLSCSQTLNHNVMYWYQQKSSQAPKLLFHYYDKDFNNEADTPDNFQSRRPNTSFCFLDIRSPGLGDTAMYLCATSRDLGQSGNTIYFGEGSWLTVV.

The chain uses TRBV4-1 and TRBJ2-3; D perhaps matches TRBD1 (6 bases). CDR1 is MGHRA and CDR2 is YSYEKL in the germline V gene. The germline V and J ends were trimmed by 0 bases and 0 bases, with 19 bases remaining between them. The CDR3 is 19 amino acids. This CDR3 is CASSQDRAGASSSTDTQYF. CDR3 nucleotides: TGCGCCAGCAGCCAAGATAGGGCAGGGGCCTCCTCTAGCACAGATACGCAGTATTTT.

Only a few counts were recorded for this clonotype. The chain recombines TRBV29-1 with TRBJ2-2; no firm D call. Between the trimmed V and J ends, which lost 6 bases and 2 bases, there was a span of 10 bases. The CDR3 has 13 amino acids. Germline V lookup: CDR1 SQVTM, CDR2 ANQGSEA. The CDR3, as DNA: TGCAGCGTAGAGTTGGAAAACACCGGGGAGCTGTTTTTT. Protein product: CSVELENTGELFF.

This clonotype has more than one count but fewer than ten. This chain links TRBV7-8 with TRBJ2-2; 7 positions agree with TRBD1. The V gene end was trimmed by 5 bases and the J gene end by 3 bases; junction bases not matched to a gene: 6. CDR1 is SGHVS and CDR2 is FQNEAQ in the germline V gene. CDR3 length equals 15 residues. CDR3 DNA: TGTGCCAGCAGCCAGGGGGTGAGAGACACCGGGGAGCTGTTTTTT. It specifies CASSQGVRDTGELFF.

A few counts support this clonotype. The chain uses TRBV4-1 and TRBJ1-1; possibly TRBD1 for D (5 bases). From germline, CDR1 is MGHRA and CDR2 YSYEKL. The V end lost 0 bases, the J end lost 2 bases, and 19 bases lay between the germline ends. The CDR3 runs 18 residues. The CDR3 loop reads CASSQEGVVGQVNTEAFF. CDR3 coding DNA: TGCGCCAGCAGCCAAGAGGGAGTAGTAGGACAAGTTAACACTGAAGCTTTCTTT.

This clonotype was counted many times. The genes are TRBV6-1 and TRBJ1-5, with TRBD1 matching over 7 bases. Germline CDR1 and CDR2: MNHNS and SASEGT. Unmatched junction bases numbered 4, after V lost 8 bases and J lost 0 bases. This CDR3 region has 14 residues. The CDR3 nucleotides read TGTGCCAGCTGGGCAGGGGGTAGCAATCAGCCCCAGCATTTT. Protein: CASWAGGSNQPQHF.